The 3 T cell receptor beta chains given below trace back to one sample, sequenced in a study of CD8 T cells in ankylosing spondylitis. TCRdb ran MiXCR on the 5' RACE reads and lists one entry per CDR3 protein. The repertoire consists of about 160,000 distinct CDR3 sequences, with 9.8% occurring once and the leading ten covering roughly 16%. The sequenced sample consisted of blood, either unsorted or a sorted T cell fraction (not recorded which). Every receptor here comes from a female donor with ankylosing spondylitis or in good health (not recorded which).

V is TRBV9 and J is TRBJ2-5; D gene uncertain. The CDR3 contains 14 residues. Germline V gene lookup returns CDR1 SGDLS and CDR2 YYNGEE. V was cut by 0 bases and J by 2 bases, with 8 bases left in between. The CDR3 DNA reads TGTGCCAGCAGCGTAGGTGATCCGCAAGAGACCCAGTACTTC. It yields the protein CASSVGDPQETQYF.

The V gene is TRBV10-2, the J gene TRBJ1-4, with no clear D. Trimming removed 7 bases at V and 12 bases at J, with 15 bases between. The CDR3 spans 12 residues. Germline V gene lookup returns CDR1 WSHSY and CDR2 SAAADI. The CDR3 DNA reads TGCGCCAGCATGGACGAACCGAAGCAACTGTTTTTT. It encodes CASMDEPKQLFF.

The CDR3 sequence is CASSYSTGAGYEQYF. In DNA, the CDR3 is TGTGCCAGCAGTTACTCGACAGGGGCAGGTTACGAGCAGTACTTC. V and J are TRBV6-5 and TRBJ2-7; TRBD1 aligns across 8 bases. Germline CDR1 is MNHEY and CDR2 is SVGAGI. The CDR3 covers 15 residues. Germline trimming cut 0 bases from V and 4 bases from J; bases unmatched to any gene: 5.